Sequencing of this T cell receptor (beta chain) was carried out in a study of T cell changes during pregnancy in multiple sclerosis. Germline lookup yields CDR1 SGHTA and CDR2 FQGTGA. The CDR3 has 14 residues. Trimming took 5 bases from V and 6 from J, leaving 13 bases between them. The sample holds one count of this clone. Assay: immunoSEQ multiplex PCR; the TCRdb copy retains only in-frame clones and omits some. The sample holds 30,000 to 45,000 clones; 92% are singletons and the top ten take about 0.46%. This TCR was sampled from a female donor with multiple sclerosis, enrolled in a pregnancy study. The rearrangement links TRBV7-3 to TRBJ2-2, with D perhaps TRBD1 (6 bases). Sequences were derived from CD4+ T cells from peripheral blood mononuclear cells, sampled after pregnancy. CDR3 residues: CASSPKTGPGELFF. In DNA form, the CDR3 reads TGTGCCAGCAGCCCAAAGACAGGCCCCGGGGAGCTGTTTTTT.